Below, 3 T cell receptor beta chains from the same sample are listed, as sequenced in a study of T-cell memory formation after mild COVID-19. One entry per CDR3 protein results from TCRdb running MiXCR on the 5' RACE reads. Of just over 400,000 distinct CDR3 sequences in the sample, less than 25% are singletons; the top ten hold 10% to 15%. Sample: PBMCs or a T cell subset sorted from them (not recorded which). Source of these receptors: an adult woman who had mild COVID-19 (a few samples of this study predate the infection). Cell type and time point are not known.

This clonotype was found a few times. The chain uses TRBV14 and TRBJ2-5; maybe TRBD2 (6 bases). Trimming took off 3 bases at V and 1 base at J, with 12 bases between the two ends. The CDR3 covers 15 residues. The germline V gene has CDR1 SGHDN and CDR2 FVKESK. In DNA, the CDR3 is TGTGCCAGCAGCCAGCTAGCCGGGGGCCAAGAGACCCAGTACTTC. Protein sequence: CASSQLAGGQETQYF.

The chain combines TRBV6-2 or TRBV6-3 with TRBJ1-1, with TRBD1 matching over 12 bases. J gave up 1 base and V 2 bases, and 8 bases lay outside the gene matches. Per germline, CDR1 MNHEY and CDR2 SVGEGT. The CDR3 is 18 residues long. CDR3 coding DNA: TGTGCCAGCAGTTACGATCGGGACAGGGGGCTGGGGAACACTGAAGCTTTCTTT. Its translation: CASSYDRDRGLGNTEAFF.

This clonotype was observed a few times. The V and J genes are TRBV2 and TRBJ1-1; the D is unclear. Trimming pared 5 bases from V and 11 bases from J, leaving 12 bases between. The CDR3 has 11 amino acids. CDR1 SNHLY and CDR2 FYNNEI come from the germline V gene. CDR3 loop: CASSTDFGAFF. In DNA, the CDR3 is TGTGCCAGCAGTACAGACTTTGGGGCTTTCTTT.